The 26 T cell receptor beta chains below all came from one sample that was sequenced in a study of T cells in Graves' hyperthyroidism and ophthalmopathy. RNA transcripts gave rise to amplified TCR beta CDR3 regions. First-round RT-PCR with HTBI primers amplified the TCR CDR3 region. TCRdb reanalysed the multiplex PCR reads using MiXCR and keeps one entry per CDR3 protein. Of more than 600,000 distinct CDR3 sequences listed, about a sixth are singletons. Input material: blood. These receptor sequences come from a young man with Graves' hyperthyroidism.

This clonotype occurred many times. This sequence joins TRBV29-1 and TRBJ2-7; D ambiguous. The germline V and J ends were trimmed by 3 bases and 3 bases, with 15 bases remaining between them. The CDR3 consists of 14 residues. CDR1 and CDR2 from the germline V gene are SQVTM and ANQGSEA. The CDR3 protein is CSVDQAGSRYEQYF. Written as DNA, the CDR3 is TGCAGCGTTGACCAGGCAGGTTCGCGCTACGAGCAGTACTTC.

This clonotype appeared many times. The chain uses TRBV2 and TRBJ1-5; 11 bases agree with TRBD1. V shed 8 bases, J shed 0 bases, and the junction held 6 bases outside the gene matches. Germline V gene lookup returns CDR1 SNHLY and CDR2 FYNNEI. There are 16 residues in the CDR3. This CDR3 is CASWDRGLDSNQPQHF. CDR3 coding DNA: TGTGCCAGCTGGGACAGGGGGTTAGATAGCAATCAGCCCCAGCATTTT.

Turning to this clonotype: A much larger clone sits a single nucleotide away, making a read error possible. V usage is TRBV2 and J usage is TRBJ2-2, with D perhaps matching TRBD1 (5 bases). The germline gives CDR1 SNHLY, CDR2 FYNNEI. The CDR3 spans 14 residues. DNA of the CDR3: TGTGCCAACAGTAAGGACAACCCTACTCCGGAGCTGTTTTTT. This translates into CANSKDNPTPELFF.

The CDR3 DNA reads as TGTGCCAGTAGCACGGGCTTGCACTACGAGCAGTACTTC. This translates into CASSTGLHYEQYF. This chain connects TRBV19 to TRBJ2-7; unclear D gene. This CDR3 is 13 amino acids long. Germline CDR1 LNHDA, CDR2 SQIVND (reference sequence). With 6 bases removed from V and 3 bases from J, the gap between germline ends came to 12 bases.

In this sample, this clonotype turned up many times. DNA for the CDR3: TGTGCCAGCAGTTTCCCGGACAGGGTAGACACTGAAGCTTTCTTT. It codes for CASSFPDRVDTEAFF. The rearrangement uses TRBV28 and TRBJ1-1, with TRBD1 matching 8 bases. Unmatched junction bases numbered 6, after V lost 3 bases and J lost 3 bases. CDR3 size: 15 residues. From germline, CDR1 is MDHEN and CDR2 SYDVKM.

The chain has TRBV4-3 and TRBJ2-1; D gene uncertain. V was shortened by 1 base and J by 7 bases, with 8 bases between the two germline ends. In germline, CDR1 is LGHNA, CDR2 YSLEER. CDR3 length equals 13 residues. Here the CDR3 DNA reads TGCGCCAGCAGCCAAGTCCCCAGTAATGAGCAGTTCTTC. Translating gives CASSQVPSNEQFF.

This clonotype has at least ten counts. J is TRBJ1-1 and V is TRBV2; D is unresolved. The CDR3 totals 14 residues. Germline V gives CDR1 SNHLY, CDR2 FYNNEI. V was clipped by 5 bases and J by 7 bases, with 17 bases between them. This CDR3 is CASSPSQVTDEAFF. The CDR3 nucleotides read TGTGCCAGCAGTCCATCGCAGGTGACCGATGAAGCTTTCTTT. Based on the CDR3 plus reference TRBV2 and TRBJ1-1, the full variable domain is EPEVTQTPSHQVTQMGQEVILRCVPISNHLYFYWYRQILGQKVEFLVSFYNNEISEKSEIFDDQFSVERPDGSNFTLKIRSTKLEDSAMYFCASSPSQVTDEAFFGQGTRLTVV.

This clonotype showed up just a few times. The chain carries TRBV7-2 and TRBJ2-7, with D maybe TRBD1 (5 bases). CDR1 is SGHTA and CDR2 is FQGNSA in the germline V gene. There are 14 residues in the CDR3. Trimming removed 5 bases at V and 5 bases at J, with 16 bases between. The CDR3 DNA sequence: TGTGCCAGCAGCCAAAGCCAGGGTTACCACGAGCAGTACTTC. Its translation is CASSQSQGYHEQYF.

This clonotype was seen at least ten times. CDR3 DNA sequence: TGTGCCAGCAGTCGTCACGACGGCCGAATGTACGAGCAGTACTTC. This sequence encodes CASSRHDGRMYEQYF. The gene calls are TRBV28 and TRBJ2-7; no clear D. The V end was cut by 5 bases, the J end by 4 bases, with 18 bases between. The CDR3 consists of 15 residues. Germline V gene data show CDR1 as MDHEN and CDR2 as SYDVKM. The complete variable domain, with remaining parts taken from reference TRBV28 and TRBJ2-7, reads DVKVTQSSRYLVKRTGEKVFLECVQDMDHENMFWYRQDPGLGLRLIYFSYDVKMKEKGDIPEGYSVSREKKERFSLILESASTNQTSMYLCASSRHDGRMYEQYFGPGTRLTVT.

This clonotype has just a few counts. The V and J genes are TRBV11-2 and TRBJ2-1; 11 bases match TRBD2. The length of the CDR3 is 16 residues. The ends lost 5 bases at V and 3 bases at J; junction bases unmatched: 6. Germline values: CDR1 SGHAT, CDR2 FQNNGV. CDR3 sequence (DNA): TGTGCCAGCAGCCCCTCTAGCGGGAGGCGCTACAATGAGCAGTTCTTC. It codes for CASSPSSGRRYNEQFF.

The sample holds a few counts of this clonotype. The chain carries TRBV19 and TRBJ2-5; 14 bases are a match to TRBD2. There are 18 residues in the CDR3. Germline CDR1 is LNHDA and CDR2 is SQIVND (reference sequence). After removal of 8 bases from V and 5 bases from J, the junction contained 16 bases not matched to a gene. The CDR3 spells CASSRDTGLAGGEETQYF. As DNA, the CDR3 is TGTGCCAGTTCCCGGGACACAGGACTAGCGGGAGGTGAGGAGACCCAGTACTTC.

The table lists this clonotype with many counts. The chain couples TRBV2 to TRBJ2-7; 9 bases map to TRBD1. Germline loops: CDR1 SNHLY, CDR2 FYNNEI. V dropped 5 bases and J dropped 2; count of bases not matched to a gene: 7. The CDR3 length is 15 residues. CDR3 DNA sequence: TGTGCCAGCAGTCCTGACAGGGGGTTTACCTACGAGCAGTACTTC. Encoded protein: CASSPDRGFTYEQYF.

This clonotype has a handful of counts. V gene TRBV15 combines with J gene TRBJ1-5; TRBD1 matches 10 bases. CDR1 is LNHNV and CDR2 is YYDKDF in the germline V gene (reference sequence). V gave up 3 bases and J gave up 3 bases; unmatched junction bases: 5. The CDR3 runs 16 residues. The CDR3, as DNA: TGTGCCACCAGCAGGGTCGGACAGGGGGACAATCAGCCCCAGCATTTT. As protein: CATSRVGQGDNQPQHF.

Here the CDR3 DNA reads TGCGCCAGCAGTGGACAGGGACTTGAAAAACTGTTTTTT. Its protein product is CASSGQGLEKLFF. The genes are TRBV5-1 and TRBJ1-4, with TRBD1 identical over 8 bases. J lost 7 bases, V lost 5 bases, and 4 bases had no gene match. Germline V gene lookup returns CDR1 SGHRS and CDR2 YFSETQ. The CDR3 runs 13 residues. Complete variable domain (other parts from reference TRBV5-1 and TRBJ1-4): KAGVTQTPRYLIKTRGQQVTLSCSPISGHRSVSWYQQTPGQGLQFLFEYFSETQRNKGNFPGRFSGRQFSNSRSEMNVSTLELGDSALYLCASSGQGLEKLFFGSGTQLSVL.

This clonotype was detected ten times or more. This chain joins TRBV12-3 or TRBV12-4 and TRBJ1-1; D is undetermined. Trimming took 4 bases from V and 1 from J, leaving 4 bases between them. There are 12 residues in the CDR3. In nucleotides, the CDR3 is TGTGCCAGCAGTTCCAAGAACACTGAAGCTTTCTTT. Its translation is CASSSKNTEAFF.

This clonotype appeared a few times. The rearrangement links TRBV7-9 to TRBJ1-6; D call uncertain. Per germline, CDR1 SEHNR and CDR2 FQNEAQ (reference sequence). V lost 5 bases to trimming and J lost 9 bases, with 14 bases between them. The CDR3 extends over 14 amino acids. The CDR3 bases are TGTGCCAGCAGCCCAGTGGGGATGAGTTCACCCCTCCACTTT. Its translation is CASSPVGMSSPLHF.

This clonotype was picked up many times. The chain recombines TRBV10-3 with TRBJ2-1, with D unresolved. Germline CDR1 is ENHRY and CDR2 is SYGVKD. The CDR3 is 11 amino acids. The V gene lost 6 bases and the J gene lost 8 bases, with 8 bases spanning the gap. The DNA for the CDR3 is TGTGCCATCAGGGTTCGGGATGAGCAGTTCTTC. Amino acids: CAIRVRDEQFF.

Comments on this clonotype: Given a much more abundant clone one base away, this may be a read error. This chain joins TRBV7-3 and TRBJ2-5; D remains ambiguous. The CDR3 has 14 residues. CDR1 is SGHTA and CDR2 is FQGTGA in the germline V gene. The CDR3 bases are TGTGCCAGCAGCTTAGAAGCAGGTCAAGAGATCCAGTACTTC. Translation gives CASSLEAGQEIQYF.

The sample holds a few counts of this clonotype. This chain uses TRBV20-1 with TRBJ1-3; 7 bases line up with TRBD1. Germline trimming cut 3 bases from V and 4 bases from J; bases unmatched to any gene: 6. The CDR3 length is 14 residues. Germline CDR1 is DFQATT and CDR2 is SNEGSKA (reference sequence). The DNA for the CDR3 is TGCAGTGCTAGGGGACAGTGGCGAGGAAACACCATATATTTT. It codes for CSARGQWRGNTIYF.

This clonotype has a handful of counts. A read error may explain this, as a much larger clone is one base away. The chain combines TRBV2 with TRBJ1-1, with D unclear. Trimming stripped 3 bases from V and 0 bases from J, with 20 bases between. The CDR3 contains 18 residues. Per germline, CDR1 SNHLY and CDR2 FYNNEI. The CDR3, as DNA: TGTGCCAGCAGTGACCCCTTGACATGGGGATGCATGAACACTGAAGCTTTCTTT. Protein: CASSDPLTWGCMNTEAFF.

In this sample, this clonotype turned up many times. The V gene is TRBV28, the J gene TRBJ2-5; D may be TRBD2 (6 bases). The V gene lost 7 bases and the J gene lost 0 bases, with 15 bases spanning the gap. This CDR3 spans 15 amino acids. The germline gives CDR1 MDHEN, CDR2 SYDVKM. The CDR3 protein is CASTPGAGHQETQYF. For the CDR3, the DNA is TGTGCCAGCACCCCTGGGGCGGGACACCAAGAGACCCAGTACTTC.

In the case of this clonotype: A read error is possible here, since a much larger clone lies one base away. The gene calls are TRBV18 and TRBJ2-3, with a tentative D call TRBD2 (6 bases). This CDR3 is built from 13 residues. Looked up from germline, CDR1 is KGHSH and CDR2 is LQKENI. CDR3 region: CASPPPTRVTQYF. As DNA, the CDR3 is TGTGCCAGCCCACCACCGACTAGAGTTACGCAGTATTTT.

J is TRBJ1-2 and V is TRBV5-1; D perhaps matches TRBD1 (5 bases). This CDR3 comprises 14 residues. The germline gives CDR1 SGHRS, CDR2 YFSETQ. V was clipped by 4 bases and J by 1 base, with 11 bases between them. CDR3 sequence (DNA): TGCGCCAGCAGCCCCCAGGGTAGTAACTATGGCTACACCTTC. It translates to CASSPQGSNYGYTF. Filled out from reference TRBV5-1 and TRBJ1-2, the complete variable domain reads KAGVTQTPRYLIKTRGQQVTLSCSPISGHRSVSWYQQTPGQGLQFLFEYFSETQRNKGNFPGRFSGRQFSNSRSEMNVSTLELGDSALYLCASSPQGSNYGYTFGSGTRLTVV.

This clonotype was seen only a few times. The genes are TRBV5-1 and TRBJ2-1; D not resolved. Germline CDR1 SGHRS, CDR2 YFSETQ. Trimming shortened V by 1 base and J by 2 bases, and 19 bases separated the two germline ends. This CDR3 comprises 18 residues. The CDR3 sequence is CASSLYSPGRVTYNEQFF. The CDR3 DNA reads as TGCGCCAGCAGCTTGTATTCGCCGGGTCGGGTTACCTACAATGAGCAGTTCTTC.

The table lists this clonotype with many counts. CDR3 loop: CASSALDSSYHEQYF. The CDR3 DNA reads TGTGCCAGCAGTGCCCTGGACTCTTCCTACCACGAGCAGTACTTC. This chain links TRBV2 with TRBJ2-7; possibly TRBD2 for D (5 bases). Germline V gene lookup returns CDR1 SNHLY and CDR2 FYNNEI. Trimming cost V 4 bases and J 5 bases, with 18 bases left between them. The CDR3 has 15 amino acids. The variable domain in full, with the rest retrieved from reference TRBV2 and TRBJ2-7, is EPEVTQTPSHQVTQMGQEVILRCVPISNHLYFYWYRQILGQKVEFLVSFYNNEISEKSEIFDDQFSVERPDGSNFTLKIRSTKLEDSAMYFCASSALDSSYHEQYFGPGTRLTVT.

The gene calls are TRBV12-5 and TRBJ2-1, with D tentatively TRBD2 (6 bases). V was trimmed by 3 bases and J by 6 bases, leaving 18 bases between them. CDR3 size: 16 residues. Germline V gene sequence: CDR1 LGHNT, CDR2 FRNRAP. The chain's CDR3 is CASGFVGRGEANEQFF. The CDR3 coding sequence is TGTGCTAGTGGTTTTGTCGGGAGAGGGGAGGCCAATGAGCAGTTCTTC.